The entry that follows covers one T cell receptor (beta chain) sequence. Its antigen is not identified. Through a sample-barcoded 5' primer and a J-beta primer mix, a second PCR was run for about 6 to 11 cycles. Via MiXCR, TCRdb re-called the 5' RACE reads, giving one row per CDR3 protein. Here the sample spans 1.5 million to 2 million distinct CDR3 sequences, around 50% being singletons. This entry comes from a study of blood T cells in healthy people across ages. V lost 3 bases to trimming and J lost 11 bases; unmatched junction nucleotides: 22. Germline-derived CDR1 and CDR2 are LGHDT and YNNKEL (reference sequence). The CDR3 sequence is 19 residues long. Each sample yielded at least 6 micrograms of PBMC total RNA. Study results and limitations: In these data, TCR beta diversity tracked strongly with naive T cell percentage.

This chain connects TRBV3-1 to TRBJ2-5; TRBD1 agrees at 12 bases. The clonotype comes from a woman between 40 and 50 years old in good health. Specimen: blood. The CDR3 sequence is CASSHVTGTGGLYEDEQYF. The CDR3 DNA is TGTGCCAGCAGCCATGTAACCGGGACAGGGGGCTTATACGAGGATGAGCAGTACTTC.